This T cell receptor beta chain came from a study of blood T cells in healthy people across ages. Isolation yielded PBMCs, at least 7 million per sample, in every case. The CDR3 loop spans 17 amino acids. The V end lost 5 bases, the J end lost 4 bases, and 22 bases lay between the germline ends. Germline lookup yields CDR1 KGHDR and CDR2 SFDVKD. For the second PCR, which ran for roughly 7 to 11 cycles, a sample-barcoded 5' primer and a J-beta primer mix were used. Template switching added a 12-random-nucleotide identifier to every cDNA molecule. Any given sample supplied a minimum of 2.5 million CDR3-containing paired-end reads. TCRdb processed the 5' RACE reads anew with MiXCR; each CDR3 protein has one entry. In the table there are around 900,000 distinct CDR3 sequences, around 54% of which are singletons.

The sequence was collected from a woman aged 55-69 years in good health. This chain connects TRBV24-1 to TRBJ2-5, with D perhaps TRBD2 (5 bases). The sample comprised blood. The CDR3 protein is CATSAPGRAGGGETQYF. The CDR3 coding sequence is TGTGCCACCAGTGCTCCTGGTCGGGCCGGAGGAGGAGAGACCCAGTACTTC.